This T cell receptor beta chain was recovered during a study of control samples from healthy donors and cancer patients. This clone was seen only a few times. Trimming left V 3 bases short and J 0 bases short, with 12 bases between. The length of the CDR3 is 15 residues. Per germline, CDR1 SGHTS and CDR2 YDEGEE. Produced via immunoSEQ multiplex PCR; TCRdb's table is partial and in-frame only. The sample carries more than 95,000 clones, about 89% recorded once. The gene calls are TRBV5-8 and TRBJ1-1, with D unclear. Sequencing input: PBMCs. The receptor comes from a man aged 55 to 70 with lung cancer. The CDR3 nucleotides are TGTGCCAGCAGCTCCACCCTGTATCTGAACACTGAAGCTTTCTTT. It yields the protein CASSSTLYLNTEAFF.